What follows are 24 T cell receptor beta chains derived from one specimen sequenced in a study of cytomegalovirus exposure and HLA in healthy donors. PCR primers comprised 60 Vbeta and 13 Jbeta primers. Only in-frame clones appear in the TCRdb table, and some are missing; sequencing was by immunoSEQ multiplex PCR. The repertoire holds 130,000 to 150,000 clones, around four fifths seen once, with over 9.5% in the top ten. The source material was PBMCs. These receptors were collected from a woman aged 55-69 years in good health and CMV-seropositive.

This chain links TRBV5-1 with TRBJ2-7; 12 positions agree with TRBD2. Germline CDR1 reads SGHRS; CDR2 reads YFSETQ. This CDR3 spans 15 amino acids. V gave up 0 bases and J gave up 5 bases; unmatched junction bases: 3. In DNA form, the CDR3 reads TGCGCCAGCAGCTTGGGACTAGCGGGAGTCGACGAGCAGTACTTC. This codes for CASSLGLAGVDEQYF. The entire variable domain, with the rest obtained from reference TRBV5-1 and TRBJ2-7, is as follows: KAGVTQTPRYLIKTRGQQVTLSCSPISGHRSVSWYQQTPGQGLQFLFEYFSETQRNKGNFPGRFSGRQFSNSRSEMNVSTLELGDSALYLCASSLGLAGVDEQYFGPGTRLTVT.

This CDR3 reads CSVVGGARAQTLQYF. CDR3 coding DNA: TGCAGCGTTGTCGGGGGGGCCCGGGCCCAGACCCTTCAGTACTTC. The chain joins TRBV29-1 to TRBJ2-4, with 8 nucleotides matching TRBD2. The CDR3 is made up of 15 amino acids. The junction had 16 bases not matched to a gene; V was cut back by 4 bases and J by 11 bases. CDR1 and CDR2 from the germline V gene are SQVTM and ANQGSEA.

The chain is built from TRBV19 and TRBJ1-3; D remains ambiguous. Trimming stripped 4 bases from V and 0 bases from J, with 16 bases between. CDR1 and CDR2 (germline): LNHDA, SQIVND (reference sequence). This CDR3 comprises 17 residues. Written as DNA, the CDR3 is TGTGCCAGTAGTACGGTCGGCAGGCTACTCTCTGGAAACACCATATATTTT. This codes for CASSTVGRLLSGNTIYF.

The chain joins TRBV28 to TRBJ1-4; no definite D call. V was pared by 2 bases and J by 8 bases, with 12 bases between. Germline V gene sequence: CDR1 MDHEN, CDR2 SYDVKM. The CDR3 contains 14 residues. The CDR3 protein is CASSLSRNKEKLFF. The CDR3, as DNA: TGTGCCAGCAGTTTAAGCAGGAATAAGGAAAAACTGTTTTTT.

This CDR3 is CASSQDRSGNTEAFF. The CDR3 DNA is TGCGCCAGCAGCCAAGATCGTTCGGGAAACACTGAAGCTTTCTTT. The rearrangement links TRBV4-3 to TRBJ1-1; D is uncertain. The CDR3 spans 15 residues. The germline V and J ends were trimmed by 0 bases and 2 bases, with 10 bases remaining between them. Germline values: CDR1 LGHNA, CDR2 YSLEER.

This chain connects TRBV5-8 to TRBJ2-5; TRBD2 might be the D (6 bases). This CDR3 spans 16 amino acids. Germline CDR1 and CDR2: SGHTS and YDEGEE. The germline V and J ends were trimmed by 0 bases and 1 base, with 13 bases remaining between them. This chain's CDR3 is CASSLGVGSGQETQYF. The CDR3 nucleotides are TGTGCCAGCAGCTTGGGGGTTGGTAGCGGCCAAGAGACCCAGTACTTC.

The chain has TRBV15 and TRBJ1-5; 9 bases match TRBD1. Germline CDR1 and CDR2: LNHNV and YYDKDF (reference sequence). V was clipped by 5 bases and J by 6 bases; unmatched bases: 8. This CDR3 has 15 amino acids. CDR3 region: CATSWGTGISQPQHF. In DNA, the CDR3 is TGTGCCACCAGCTGGGGGACAGGGATTAGTCAGCCCCAGCATTTT.

V usage is TRBV7-3 and J usage is TRBJ2-7, with TRBD2 identical over 9 bases. This CDR3 comprises 14 residues. The germline V gene has CDR1 SGHTA and CDR2 FQGTGA. V was pared by 2 bases and J by 6 bases, with 5 bases of the junction left unmatched. The CDR3 bases are TGTGCCAGCAGCTTAGGGACTAGCAGGGCCGAGCAGTACTTC. Translation gives CASSLGTSRAEQYF.

The chain employs TRBV2 and TRBJ1-3, with a tentative D call TRBD1 (5 bases). The length of the CDR3 is 15 residues. Trimming cost V 6 bases and J 0 bases, with 12 bases left between them. CDR1 is SNHLY and CDR2 is FYNNEI in the germline V gene. CDR3 loop: CASRIDSSSGNTIYF. CDR3 nucleotide sequence: TGTGCCAGCAGAATTGACAGCAGCTCTGGAAACACCATATATTTT.

J is TRBJ1-1 and V is TRBV7-9; D gene uncertain. Looked up from germline, CDR1 is SEHNR and CDR2 is FQNEAQ (reference sequence). V was shortened by 5 bases and J by 4 bases, with 14 bases between the two germline ends. This CDR3 contains 14 residues. CDR3 sequence reads: CASSHSVELTEAFF. CDR3 in DNA: TGTGCCAGCAGCCATAGTGTAGAGCTCACTGAAGCTTTCTTT.

V is TRBV6-1 and J is TRBJ2-3; no reliable D call. CDR3 length equals 15 residues. Per the germline V gene, CDR1 is MNHNS and CDR2 is SASEGT. V dropped 1 base and J dropped 2 bases, with 10 bases sitting between them. The CDR3 loop reads CASSEGPSYTDTQYF. In nucleotides, the CDR3 is TGTGCCAGCAGTGAAGGGCCTTCTTACACAGATACGCAGTATTTT.

This clone was seen once. This chain connects TRBV4-3 to TRBJ2-7; 12 bases fit TRBD2. Per the germline V gene, CDR1 is LGHNA and CDR2 is YSLEER. After removal of 0 bases from V and 0 bases from J, the junction contained 3 bases not matched to a gene. CDR3 length equals 17 residues. This chain's CDR3 is CASSQDWTSGNSYEQYF. DNA for the CDR3: TGCGCCAGCAGCCAAGATTGGACTAGCGGGAACTCCTACGAGCAGTACTTC.

The chain is built from TRBV2 and TRBJ1-5; the match to TRBD1 covers 8 bases. Germline V gene sequence: CDR1 SNHLY, CDR2 FYNNEI. The CDR3 sequence is 13 residues long. Trimming removed 7 bases from V and 6 bases from J; junction bases left unmatched: 5. The CDR3 spells CASMDRASQPQHF. The CDR3, as DNA: TGTGCCAGCATGGACAGGGCGAGTCAGCCCCAGCATTTT. Supplemented by reference TRBV2 and TRBJ1-5, the full variable domain reads EPEVTQTPSHQVTQMGQEVILRCVPISNHLYFYWYRQILGQKVEFLVSFYNNEISEKSEIFDDQFSVERPDGSNFTLKIRSTKLEDSAMYFCASMDRASQPQHFGDGTRLSIL.

The chain employs TRBV27 and TRBJ2-1, with D unclear. CDR3 length equals 16 residues. Germline V CDR1 and CDR2: MNHEY, SMNVEV (reference sequence). V was trimmed by 0 bases and J by 2 bases, leaving 11 bases between them. DNA of the CDR3: TGTGCCAGCAGTTTATCCGCGGTTGGCGCCTACAATGAGCAGTTCTTC. Encoded protein: CASSLSAVGAYNEQFF.

The chain uses TRBV27 and TRBJ2-1; 8 bases map to TRBD2. Germline V lookup: CDR1 MNHEY, CDR2 SMNVEV (reference sequence). CDR3 size: 18 residues. V was clipped by 4 bases and J by 9 bases; unmatched bases: 20. The DNA of the CDR3 is TGTGCCAGCAGTTCAGGTAGTTTCGGGAGGGTTAGGAGTGGTGAGCAGTTCTTC. It yields the protein CASSSGSFGRVRSGEQFF.

CDR3 amino acids: CAKRVELFF. The DNA for the CDR3 is TGTGCTAAGAGGGTGGAGCTGTTTTTT. The chain joins TRBV19 to TRBJ2-2; D might be TRBD2 (5 bases). Per the germline V gene, CDR1 is LNHDA and CDR2 is SQIVND (reference sequence). This CDR3 comprises 9 residues.

This clone was seen a few times. The genes are TRBV27 and TRBJ1-1; 8 bases are shared with TRBD1. This CDR3 contains 15 residues. Germline V lookup: CDR1 MNHEY, CDR2 SMNVEV (reference sequence). The J segment lost 5 bases and the V segment lost 5 bases, leaving 10 bases of the junction unmatched. The CDR3 coding sequence is TGTGCCAGCAGTATCTCTACAGGGGGGGGGACTGAAGCTTTCTTT. Its protein is CASSISTGGGTEAFF.

V gene TRBV28 combines with J gene TRBJ1-1, with 7 bases matching TRBD1. Germline V gene sequence: CDR1 MDHEN, CDR2 SYDVKM. V shed 6 bases, J shed 4 bases, and the junction held 5 bases outside the gene matches. The CDR3 extends over 13 amino acids. The DNA for the CDR3 is TGTGCCAGCAGCCAACAGGGGATCACTGAAGCTTTCTTT. Protein product: CASSQQGITEAFF.

This chain connects TRBV4-2 to TRBJ2-7; 10 positions match TRBD2. The germline gives CDR1 LGHNA, CDR2 YNFKEQ. After removal of 1 base from V and 2 bases from J, the junction contained 2 bases not matched to a gene. The CDR3 sequence is 15 residues long. CDR3 in DNA: TGTGCCAGCAGCCAAGGGACTAGCGGTACCTACGAGCAGTACTTC. This sequence encodes CASSQGTSGTYEQYF.

This sequence joins TRBV5-6 and TRBJ1-6; 11 bases map to TRBD1. Germline V gene lookup returns CDR1 SGHDT and CDR2 YYEEEE. CDR3 size: 16 residues. Losses at the gene ends were 2 bases for V and 4 bases for J; bases not matched to a gene: 2. The DNA of the CDR3 is TGTGCCAGCAGCTTTTGGGACAGGGGGTATAATTCACCCCTCCACTTT. Its translation: CASSFWDRGYNSPLHF.

The genes are TRBV13 and TRBJ2-1, with unresolved D. V was shortened by 4 bases and J by 10 bases, with 11 bases between the two germline ends. The CDR3 spans 12 residues. The germline V gene encodes CDR1 PRHDT and CDR2 FYEKMQ (reference sequence). For the CDR3, the DNA is TGTGCCAGCAGCTATCCGGGTCTCGAGCAGTTCTTC. This sequence encodes CASSYPGLEQFF. The full variable domain, with the rest looked up from reference TRBV13 and TRBJ2-1, is AAGVIQSPRHLIKEKRETATLKCYPIPRHDTVYWYQQGPGQDPQFLISFYEKMQSDKGSIPDRFSAQQFSDYHSELNMSSLELGDSALYFCASSYPGLEQFFGPGTRLTVL.

A few counts support this clone. The chain uses TRBV7-9 and TRBJ2-1; D unresolved. Trimming took 5 bases from V and 2 from J, leaving 10 bases between them. Per germline, CDR1 SEHNR and CDR2 FQNEAQ (reference sequence). The CDR3 length is 14 residues. The CDR3 here is CASSPESPYNEQFF. The CDR3 DNA sequence: TGTGCCAGCAGCCCCGAGTCCCCCTACAATGAGCAGTTCTTC.

This chain links TRBV5-1 with TRBJ2-1; 8 nucleotides line up with TRBD1. Germline CDR1 is SGHRS and CDR2 is YFSETQ. There are 13 residues in the CDR3. The trim removed 3 bases at V and 9 bases at J, leaving 5 bases unmatched. The CDR3 nucleotides read TGCGCCAGCAGCTCGGACAGGGTCAGTGAGCAGTTCTTC. Residues: CASSSDRVSEQFF. Together with reference TRBV5-1 and TRBJ2-1, the CDR3 gives the full variable domain: KAGVTQTPRYLIKTRGQQVTLSCSPISGHRSVSWYQQTPGQGLQFLFEYFSETQRNKGNFPGRFSGRQFSNSRSEMNVSTLELGDSALYLCASSSDRVSEQFFGPGTRLTVL.

This clone has just one count. One end of the junction varies from germline; a read error may be responsible. The chain joins TRBV7-2 to TRBJ2-5; 8 bases fit TRBD1. This CDR3 has 11 amino acids. Germline-derived CDR1 and CDR2 are SGHTA and FQGNSA. CDR3 loop: CASRLDRAVDF. The CDR3, as DNA: TGTGCCAGCAGGCTGGACAGGGCCGTGGACTTC.